The table lists the clone carrying this TCR beta chain with a few counts. The data derive from a study of blood T cells in healthy people across ages. This CDR3 is 18 amino acids long. CDR1 GTSNPN and CDR2 SVGIG come from the germline V gene (reference sequence). Trimming cost V 3 bases and J 8 bases; bases outside gene matches: 16. Donor samples were obtained from healthy Caucasian individuals from Russia, aged about 6 to 100. The second PCR ran about 6 to 11 cycles with a sample-barcoded 5' primer and J-beta primers. The authors tagged each cDNA molecule using a template-switch adaptor with 12 random nucleotides. TCRdb called the 5' RACE reads again in MiXCR, with one record for every CDR3 protein. Among about 1.6 million distinct CDR3 sequences listed, about 32% were seen once.

V is TRBV30 and J is TRBJ2-1; TRBD2 aligns across 13 bases. The specimen was blood. The clonotype comes from a young woman in good health. CDR3 residues: CAWRQYRPRGLAGDEQFF. The DNA of the CDR3 is TGTGCCTGGAGACAATACCGACCCCGCGGACTAGCGGGAGATGAGCAGTTCTTC.